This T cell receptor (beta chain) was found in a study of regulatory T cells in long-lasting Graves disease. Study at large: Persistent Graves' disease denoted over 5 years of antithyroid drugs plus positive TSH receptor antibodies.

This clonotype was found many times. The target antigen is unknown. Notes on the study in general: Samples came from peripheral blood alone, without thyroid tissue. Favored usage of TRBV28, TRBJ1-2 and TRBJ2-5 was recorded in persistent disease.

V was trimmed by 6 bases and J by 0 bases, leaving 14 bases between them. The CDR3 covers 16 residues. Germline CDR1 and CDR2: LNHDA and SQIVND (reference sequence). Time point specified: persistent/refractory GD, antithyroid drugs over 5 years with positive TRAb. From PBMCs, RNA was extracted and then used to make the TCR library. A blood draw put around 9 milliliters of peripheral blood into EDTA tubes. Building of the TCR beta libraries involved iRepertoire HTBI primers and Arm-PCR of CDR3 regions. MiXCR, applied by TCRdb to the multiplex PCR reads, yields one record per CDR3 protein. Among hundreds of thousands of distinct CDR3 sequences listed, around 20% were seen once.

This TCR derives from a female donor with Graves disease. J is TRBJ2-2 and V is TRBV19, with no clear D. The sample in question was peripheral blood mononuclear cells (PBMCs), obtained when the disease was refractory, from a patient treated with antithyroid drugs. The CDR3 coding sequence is TGTGCCAGTAGCCTTGAGGTGTCCGCGAACACCGGGGAGCTGTTTTTT. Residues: CASSLEVSANTGELFF.